This TCR beta chain stems from a study of CD8+CD57+ T cells in acquired aplastic anemia (dated by TCRdb to about 2018). With respect to the entire study: Extracted DNA from sorted CD4+ and CD8+ cells averaged around 3.3 ug, ranging from roughly 0.19 to 27.4 ug. Mean read counts for healthy donor samples were approximately 10 million for CD4+ cells and around 11 million for CD8+ cells.

The investigation overall reported the following: CD8+ Simpson's diversity did not differ significantly between patients and healthy controls (P=0.060). Around 27 CD8+ CDR3 sequences were found to be shared between patients and controls, but these sequences appeared to be highly expressed in patients and within the immunodominant clones of the patients.

The germline V gene provides CDR1 SGHTA and CDR2 FQGNSA. V is shortened by 0 bases, J by 2 bases, and the region joining them spans 11 bases. Measured from the cysteine to the phenylalanine, the CDR3 is 16 residues long. Of all the DNA, just the CDR3 is kept, 48 bases in frame from base 1. In the study, sorted CD4+ and CD8+ blood T cells from patients with severe aplastic anemia and from healthy subjects underwent deep sequencing of TCR repertoires. Ficoll-Paque density gradient centrifugation was used to isolate peripheral blood mononuclear cells. CD4+ and CD8+ T cells were sorted by FACS or magnetic beads before DNA extraction. This clonotype was picked up many times. What antigen it recognizes has not been identified. Base-call qualities are not available, and no considerably larger clone is one nucleotide away. Profiling of TCR beta VDJ combinations and CDR3 sequences used genomic DNA as the template. An Illumina HiSeq 2000 was the platform used for TCR repertoire sequencing. The paper's processing steps were these. Repertoire assessment relied on Simpson's diversity index, CDR3 size and DJ length profiles, and TRBV/TRBJ rearrangement plots. The most abundant DNA sequence in the deep sequencing data was taken as the immunodominant clone. CDR3 amino acid sequences were screened for sharing across subjects and compared with published repertoires and the VDJdb database. TCRdb reprocessed the public reads (quality trimming at Q25 with fastp, clone calling with MiXCR) and kept in-frame beta chains. CDR3 protein duplicates are merged, each entry listing the most common genes and DNA. The V and J calls follow TCRdb's processing rather than the paper's. The sample table holds about 110,000 distinct CDR3 sequences, of which around 53% were seen once. Jointly, the top ten make up about 32% of the sample.

The specimen sequenced was sorted CD4+, CD8+, or CD8+CD57+ T cells (not recorded which) from PBMCs. This receptor was taken from a human donor in good health, serving as a control. Recombination connected TRBV7-2 to TRBJ2-1, with TRBD1 as a weak D call on 7 bases. The encoded CDR3 is CASSLAAGQPYNEQFF. In nucleotide form, the sequence is TGTGCCAGCAGCTTAGCCGCGGGACAGCCCTACAATGAGCAGTTCTTC.